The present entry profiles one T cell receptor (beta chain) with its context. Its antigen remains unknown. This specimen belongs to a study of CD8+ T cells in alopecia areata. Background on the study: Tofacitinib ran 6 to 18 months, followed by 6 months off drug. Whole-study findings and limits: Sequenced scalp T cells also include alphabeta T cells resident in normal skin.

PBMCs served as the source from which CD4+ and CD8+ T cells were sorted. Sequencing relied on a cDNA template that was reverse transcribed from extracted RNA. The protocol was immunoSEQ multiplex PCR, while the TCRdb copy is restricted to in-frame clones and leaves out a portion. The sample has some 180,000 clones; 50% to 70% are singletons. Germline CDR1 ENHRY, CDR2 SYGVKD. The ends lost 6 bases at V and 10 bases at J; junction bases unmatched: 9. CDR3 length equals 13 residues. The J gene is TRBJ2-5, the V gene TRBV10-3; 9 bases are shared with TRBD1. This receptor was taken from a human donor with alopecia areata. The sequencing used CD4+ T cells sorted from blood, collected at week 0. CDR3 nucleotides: TGTGCCATCAGCCTGGACAGGGGAATGGACCAGTACTTC. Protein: CAISLDRGMDQYF.